The rows below give T cell receptor beta chains drawn from one sample of a study of cytomegalovirus exposure and HLA in healthy donors. TCRdb's table, derived via immunoSEQ multiplex PCR, lists solely in-frame clones and lacks some. This table has under 400,000 clones, 75% to 90% appearing once. The sample comprised PBMCs. These receptors were taken from a woman between 18 and 30 years old in good health and CMV-seronegative. Each CDR3 is given with its conserved first and last residue. Each record gives: clone size, J gene, D gene, V gene, CDR3 DNA, CDR3 protein. A D gene is named only where the DNA matches it firmly. A row's size may be missing; if present it is once, few, many or a size class.

size: .
J: TRBJ1-4
D: .
V: TRBV30
DNA: TGTGCCTGGAGTGTCGGGAAACCTAATGAAAAACTGTTTTTT
CDR3: CAWSVGKPNEKLFF

size: .
J: TRBJ2-5
D: TRBD2
V: TRBV7-9
DNA: TGTGCCAGCAGCTCCGGGACTAGCGCGGAGACCCAGTACTTC
CDR3: CASSSGTSAETQYF

size: once
J: TRBJ2-3
D: .
V: TRBV11-2
DNA: TGTGCCAGCAGCTTAGTTAGCGGCGATTTTAGCACAGATACGCAGTATTTT
CDR3: CASSLVSGDFSTDTQYF

size: .
J: TRBJ1-3
D: TRBD1
V: TRBV6-1
DNA: TGTGCCAGCAGTGAGTTGGACAGGGCTCCCGGAAACACCATATATTTT
CDR3: CASSELDRAPGNTIYF

size: .
J: TRBJ1-2
D: TRBD1
V: TRBV27
DNA: TGTGCCAGCAGTTTACTGGGACAGGGCAGAAACTATGGCTACACCTTC
CDR3: CASSLLGQGRNYGYTF

size: .
J: TRBJ1-2
D: TRBD1
V: TRBV6-6
DNA: TGTGCCACCTGGACAGGGGACTATGGCTACACCTTC
CDR3: CATWTGDYGYTF

size: .
J: TRBJ1-2
D: TRBD1
V: TRBV5-5
DNA: TGTGCCAGCAGCCCCAGCTACCGGGACAGGCTCCGGGGCCGCTATGGCTACACCTTC
CDR3: CASSPSYRDRLRGRYGYTF

size: .
J: TRBJ2-1
D: TRBD2
V: TRBV2
DNA: TGTGCCAGCAGTATGCGGGGGGGCGCCTACAATGAGCAGTTCTTC
CDR3: CASSMRGGAYNEQFF

size: .
J: TRBJ1-1
D: TRBD1
V: TRBV5-1
DNA: TGCGCCAGCAGCCGGCCGGAGGGGACAGGGCCCACTGAAGCTTTCTTT
CDR3: CASSRPEGTGPTEAFF

size: .
J: TRBJ1-1
D: TRBD1
V: TRBV5-1
DNA: TGCGCCAGCAGCTTACCGGGACAGGGGACTGAAGCTTTCTTT
CDR3: CASSLPGQGTEAFF

size: .
J: TRBJ2-7
D: .
V: TRBV9
DNA: TGTGCCAGCAGCCCCCGGGGTAGCGGAAGCTCCTACGAGCAGTACTTC
CDR3: CASSPRGSGSSYEQYF